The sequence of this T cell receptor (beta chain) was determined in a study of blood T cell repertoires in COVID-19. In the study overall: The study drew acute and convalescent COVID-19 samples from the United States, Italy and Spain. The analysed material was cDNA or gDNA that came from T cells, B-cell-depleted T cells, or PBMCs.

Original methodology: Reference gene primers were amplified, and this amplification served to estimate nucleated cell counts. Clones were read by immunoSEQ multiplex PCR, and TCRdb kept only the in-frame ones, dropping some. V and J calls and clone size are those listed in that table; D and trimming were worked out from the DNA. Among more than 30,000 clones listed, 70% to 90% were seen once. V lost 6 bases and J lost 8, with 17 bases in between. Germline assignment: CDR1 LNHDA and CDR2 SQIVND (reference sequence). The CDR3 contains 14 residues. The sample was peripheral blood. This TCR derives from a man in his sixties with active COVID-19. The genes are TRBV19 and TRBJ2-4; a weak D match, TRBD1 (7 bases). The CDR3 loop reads CASSPLTGEDIQYF. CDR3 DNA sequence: TGTGCCAGTAGCCCATTAACAGGGGAGGACATTCAGTACTTC.